The present entry profiles one TCR beta chain with its context. The target antigen is unknown. V gave up 4 bases and J gave up 7 bases, with 8 bases separating them. Germline CDR1 SGHDT, CDR2 YYEEEE. The CDR3 is 12 residues long. This record comes from a study of memory CD4+ T cells and cytomegalovirus serostatus. Data came from immunoSEQ multiplex PCR; TCRdb stores just in-frame clones and leaves some out. The sample holds around 84,000 clones, 75% to 90% seen once. The sort gate was single viable CD3+CD4+CD8-CD45RO+ cells for memory CD4+ T cells. Positive selection with CD4 microbeads enriched total CD4+ T cells. Study-wide findings and caveats: About 40% of the roughly 150 known CMV-associated TCRbeta sequences appeared in CD4+ memory.

The specimen sequenced was memory CD4+ T cells from blood. The chain links TRBV5-6 to TRBJ1-4; D is unresolved. The receptor was isolated from an adult in good health and CMV-seronegative. DNA for the CDR3: TGTGCCAGCAGCGGGAGTGGTGAAAAACTGTTTTTT. It is translated as CASSGSGEKLFF.